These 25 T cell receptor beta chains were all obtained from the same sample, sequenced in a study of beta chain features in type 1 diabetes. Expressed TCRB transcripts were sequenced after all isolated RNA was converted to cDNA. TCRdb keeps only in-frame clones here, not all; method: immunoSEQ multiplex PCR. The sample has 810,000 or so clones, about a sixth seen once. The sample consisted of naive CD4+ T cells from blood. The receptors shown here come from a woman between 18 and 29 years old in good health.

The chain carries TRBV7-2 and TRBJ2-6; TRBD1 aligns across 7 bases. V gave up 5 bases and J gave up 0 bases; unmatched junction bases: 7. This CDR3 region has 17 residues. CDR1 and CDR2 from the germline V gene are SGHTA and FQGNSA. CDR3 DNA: TGTGCCAGCAGCCGACAGGGTATAATCTCTGGGGCCAACGTCCTGACTTTC. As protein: CASSRQGIISGANVLTF.

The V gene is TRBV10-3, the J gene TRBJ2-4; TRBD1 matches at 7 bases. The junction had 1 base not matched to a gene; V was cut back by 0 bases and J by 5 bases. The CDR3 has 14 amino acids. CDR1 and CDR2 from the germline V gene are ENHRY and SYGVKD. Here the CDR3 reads CAISESGTENIQYF. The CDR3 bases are TGTGCCATCAGTGAGTCCGGGACAGAAAACATTCAGTACTTC.

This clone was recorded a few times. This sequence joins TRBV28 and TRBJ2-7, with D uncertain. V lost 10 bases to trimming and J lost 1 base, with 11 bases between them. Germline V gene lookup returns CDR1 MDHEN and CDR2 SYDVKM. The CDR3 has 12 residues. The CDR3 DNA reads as TGTGCCACCAACAGCTATTCCTACGAGCAGTACTTC. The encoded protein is CATNSYSYEQYF.

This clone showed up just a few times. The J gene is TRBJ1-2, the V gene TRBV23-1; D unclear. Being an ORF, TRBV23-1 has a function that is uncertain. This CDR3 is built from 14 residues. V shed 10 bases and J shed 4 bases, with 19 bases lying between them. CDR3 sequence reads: CAIPGVLPSYGYTF. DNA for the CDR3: TGCGCCATCCCTGGGGTCCTGCCCTCCTATGGCTACACCTTC.

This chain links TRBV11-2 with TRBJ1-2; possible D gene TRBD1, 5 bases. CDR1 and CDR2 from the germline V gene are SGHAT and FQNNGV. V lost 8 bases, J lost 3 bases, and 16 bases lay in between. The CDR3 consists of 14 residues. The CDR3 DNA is TGTGCCAGCGCCGCAACTCAGGGTGACTATGGCTACACCTTC. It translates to CASAATQGDYGYTF.

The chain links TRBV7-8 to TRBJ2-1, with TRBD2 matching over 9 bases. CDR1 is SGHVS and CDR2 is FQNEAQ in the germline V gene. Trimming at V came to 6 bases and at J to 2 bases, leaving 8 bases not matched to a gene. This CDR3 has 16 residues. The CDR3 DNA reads TGTGCCAGCAGGGGGCTAGCGGGAAAAACCTACAATGAGCAGTTCTTC. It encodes CASRGLAGKTYNEQFF.

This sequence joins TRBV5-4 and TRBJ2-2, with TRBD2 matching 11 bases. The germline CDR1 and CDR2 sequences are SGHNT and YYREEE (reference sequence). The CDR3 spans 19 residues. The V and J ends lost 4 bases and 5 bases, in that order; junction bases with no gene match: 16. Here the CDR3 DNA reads TGTGCCAGCAGCCAAGGATCCACCTTTAGCGGGAGGGCAACCGGGGAGCTGTTTTTT. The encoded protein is CASSQGSTFSGRATGELFF.

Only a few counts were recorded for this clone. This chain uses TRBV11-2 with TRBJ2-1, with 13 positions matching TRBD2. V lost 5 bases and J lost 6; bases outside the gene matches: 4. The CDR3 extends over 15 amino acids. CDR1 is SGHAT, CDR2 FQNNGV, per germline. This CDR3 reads CASSPTSGRANEQFF. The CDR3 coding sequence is TGTGCCAGCAGCCCAACTAGCGGGAGGGCCAATGAGCAGTTCTTC.

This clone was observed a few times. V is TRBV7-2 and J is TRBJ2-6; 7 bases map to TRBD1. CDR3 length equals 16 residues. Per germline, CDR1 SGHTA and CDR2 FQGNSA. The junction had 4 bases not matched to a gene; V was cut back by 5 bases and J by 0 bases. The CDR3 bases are TGTGCCAGCAGCCTGGGACAGTTCTCTGGGGCCAACGTCCTGACTTTC. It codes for CASSLGQFSGANVLTF.

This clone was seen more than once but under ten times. The CDR3: CSTKTHGLAGDTQYF. The CDR3 DNA follows: TGCAGCACAAAGACACACGGCCTAGCCGGAGATACGCAGTATTTT. The V call is TRBV29-1, the J call TRBJ2-3, with D perhaps TRBD2 (5 bases). Trimming took off 8 bases at V and 5 bases at J, with 23 bases between the two ends. CDR3 size: 15 residues. Germline CDR1 is SQVTM and CDR2 is ANQGSEA.

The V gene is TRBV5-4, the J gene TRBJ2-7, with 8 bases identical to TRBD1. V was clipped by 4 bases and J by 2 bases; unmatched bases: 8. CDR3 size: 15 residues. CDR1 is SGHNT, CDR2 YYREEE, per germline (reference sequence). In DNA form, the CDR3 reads TGTGCCAGCAGCCTGGGACAGGCGATAACCTACGAGCAGTACTTC. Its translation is CASSLGQAITYEQYF.

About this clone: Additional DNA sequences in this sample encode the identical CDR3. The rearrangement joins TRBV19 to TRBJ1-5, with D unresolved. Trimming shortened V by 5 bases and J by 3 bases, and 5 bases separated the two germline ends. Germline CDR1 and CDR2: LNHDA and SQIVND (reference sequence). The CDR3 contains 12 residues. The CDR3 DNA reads TGTGCCAGTAGTCGGTACAATCAGCCCCAGCATTTT. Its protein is CASSRYNQPQHF.

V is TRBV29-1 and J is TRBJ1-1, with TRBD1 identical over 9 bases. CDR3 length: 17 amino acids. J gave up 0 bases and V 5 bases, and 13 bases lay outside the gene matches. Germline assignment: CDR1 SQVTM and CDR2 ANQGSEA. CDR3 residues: CSVMQSPGQGLNTEAFF. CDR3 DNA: TGCAGCGTTATGCAATCCCCGGGACAGGGACTGAACACTGAAGCTTTCTTT.

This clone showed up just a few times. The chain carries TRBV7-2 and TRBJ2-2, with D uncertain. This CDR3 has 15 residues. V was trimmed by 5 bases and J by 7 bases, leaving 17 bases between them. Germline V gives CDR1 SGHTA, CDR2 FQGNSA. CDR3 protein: CASSPRPKPSGELFF. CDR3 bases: TGTGCCAGCAGCCCCCGGCCAAAACCTAGCGGGGAGCTGTTTTTT.

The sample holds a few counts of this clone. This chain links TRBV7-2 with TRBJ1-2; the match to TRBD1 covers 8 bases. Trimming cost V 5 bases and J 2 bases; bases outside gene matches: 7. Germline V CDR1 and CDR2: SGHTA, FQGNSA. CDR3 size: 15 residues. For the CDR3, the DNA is TGTGCCAGCAGCCTAGACAGGGGAGGCAACTATGGCTACACCTTC. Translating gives CASSLDRGGNYGYTF.

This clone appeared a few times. The CDR3 bases are TGTGCCATCAGTGAGAGGTACAATGAGCAGTTCTTC. Residues: CAISERYNEQFF. The genes are TRBV10-3 and TRBJ2-1; no clear D. This CDR3 contains 12 residues. Trimming shortened V by 2 bases and J by 4 bases, and 3 bases separated the two germline ends. The V gene's germline CDR1 is ENHRY and CDR2 SYGVKD.

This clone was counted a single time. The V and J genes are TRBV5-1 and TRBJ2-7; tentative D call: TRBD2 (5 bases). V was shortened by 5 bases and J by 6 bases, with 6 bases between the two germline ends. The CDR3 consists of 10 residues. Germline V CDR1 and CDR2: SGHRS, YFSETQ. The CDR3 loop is CASREGEQYF. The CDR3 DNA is TGCGCCAGCAGAGAGGGCGAGCAGTACTTC.

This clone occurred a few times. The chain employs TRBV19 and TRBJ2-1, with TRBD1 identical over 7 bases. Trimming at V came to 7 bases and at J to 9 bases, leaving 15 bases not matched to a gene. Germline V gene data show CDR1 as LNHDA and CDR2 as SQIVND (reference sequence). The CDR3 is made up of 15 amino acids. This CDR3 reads CASTRDSGWQGEQFF. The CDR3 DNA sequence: TGTGCCAGTACTCGGGACAGCGGTTGGCAAGGTGAGCAGTTCTTC.

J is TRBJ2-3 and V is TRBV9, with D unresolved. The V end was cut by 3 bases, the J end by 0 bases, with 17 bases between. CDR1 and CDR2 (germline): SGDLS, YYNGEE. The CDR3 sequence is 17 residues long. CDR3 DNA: TGTGCCAGCAGCGCCCTAGGGCGTTGGGGAAGCACAGATACGCAGTATTTT. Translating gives CASSALGRWGSTDTQYF.

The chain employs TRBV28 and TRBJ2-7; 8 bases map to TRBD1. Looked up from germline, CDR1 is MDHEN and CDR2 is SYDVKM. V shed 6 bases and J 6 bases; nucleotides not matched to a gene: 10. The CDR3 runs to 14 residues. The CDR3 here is CASRRTGSPREQYF. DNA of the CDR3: TGTGCCAGCAGAAGGACAGGGAGTCCCCGCGAGCAGTACTTC.

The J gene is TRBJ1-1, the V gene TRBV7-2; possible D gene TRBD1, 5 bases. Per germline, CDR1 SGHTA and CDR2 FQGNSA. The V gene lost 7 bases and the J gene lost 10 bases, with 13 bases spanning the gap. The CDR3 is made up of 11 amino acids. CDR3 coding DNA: TGTGCCAGCACCCCCGCAGGGCGAGCTTTCTTT. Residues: CASTPAGRAFF.

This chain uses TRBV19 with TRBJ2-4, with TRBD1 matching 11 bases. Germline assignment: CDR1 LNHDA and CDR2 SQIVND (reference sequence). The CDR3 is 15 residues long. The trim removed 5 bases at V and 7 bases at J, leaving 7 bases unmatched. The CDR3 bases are TGTGCCAGTAGTGATCTCCGGACAGGGGGCAACATTCAGTACTTC. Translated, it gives CASSDLRTGGNIQYF.

The CDR3 DNA is TGTGCCAGCAGACCGACCTTACGGGAGGCCAATTCCCATGAGCAGTTCTTC. Protein: CASRPTLREANSHEQFF. The chain uses TRBV11-2 and TRBJ2-1, with 7 bases matching TRBD2. J was trimmed by 8 bases and V by 6 bases; bases with no gene match: 19. The V gene's germline CDR1 is SGHAT and CDR2 FQNNGV. The CDR3 runs to 17 residues.

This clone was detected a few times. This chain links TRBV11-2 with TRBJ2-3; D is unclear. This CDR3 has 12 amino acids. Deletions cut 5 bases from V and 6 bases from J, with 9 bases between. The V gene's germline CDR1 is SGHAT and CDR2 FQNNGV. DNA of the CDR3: TGTGCCAGCAGCCTACACGTCGATACGCAGTATTTT. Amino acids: CASSLHVDTQYF.

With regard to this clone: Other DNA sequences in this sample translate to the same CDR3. The CDR3 coding sequence is TGTGCCAGCAGCTTAGTAGGGAGGGAGACCCAGTACTTC. Its translation is CASSLVGRETQYF. This chain uses TRBV7-9 with TRBJ2-5; a possible D gene is TRBD2 (6 bases). Germline CDR1 reads SEHNR; CDR2 reads FQNEAQ (reference sequence). V was pared by 1 base and J by 5 bases, with 8 bases between. The length of the CDR3 is 13 residues.